This TCR beta chain was observed in a study of cytomegalovirus exposure and HLA in healthy donors. Findings and limits, study-wide: Sequencing had likely introduced a cluster of highly shared sequence variants as an artifact. Per a later analysis, 16,951 TCR beta sequences showed association with HLA alleles at 0.05 false discovery rate. About 87% or about 30% of the time was how often most TCR beta V segments were productive, according to an earlier analysis. The later analysis indicated that the majority of CMV-associated TCR beta chains appeared HLA-restricted.

The V end lost 6 bases, the J end lost 1 base, and 9 bases lay between the germline ends. CDR1 MNHNY and CDR2 SVGAGI come from the germline V gene (reference sequence). This CDR3 spans 14 amino acids. PCR was performed using 60 Vbeta and 13 Jbeta primers. Sequenced by immunoSEQ multiplex PCR; TCRdb stores in-frame clones only, minus some. This sample has roughly 100,000 clones, with about 80% found just once. This clone was counted only a few times. Its antigen is unidentified. Sequences were obtained from PBMCs. The chain employs TRBV6-6 and TRBJ1-4; no firm D call. This clonotype originated in a young man in good health and CMV-seropositive. CDR3 in amino acids: CASSYRGTNEKLFF. The CDR3 DNA follows: TGTGCCAGCAGCTACAGAGGAACTAATGAAAAACTGTTTTTT.